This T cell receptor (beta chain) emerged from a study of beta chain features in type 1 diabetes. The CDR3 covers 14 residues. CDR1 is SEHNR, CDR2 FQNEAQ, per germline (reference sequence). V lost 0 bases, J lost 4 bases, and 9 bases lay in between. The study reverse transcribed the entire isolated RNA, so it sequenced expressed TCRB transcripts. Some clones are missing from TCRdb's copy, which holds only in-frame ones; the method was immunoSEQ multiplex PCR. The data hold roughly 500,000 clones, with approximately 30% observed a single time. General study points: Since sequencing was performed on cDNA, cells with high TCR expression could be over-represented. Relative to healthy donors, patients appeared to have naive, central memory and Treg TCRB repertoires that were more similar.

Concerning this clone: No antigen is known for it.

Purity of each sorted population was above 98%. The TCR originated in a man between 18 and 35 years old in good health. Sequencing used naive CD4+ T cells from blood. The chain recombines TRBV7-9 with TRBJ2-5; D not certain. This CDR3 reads CASSLALSRETQYF. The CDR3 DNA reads TGTGCCAGCAGCTTAGCGCTAAGTAGAGAGACCCAGTACTTC.